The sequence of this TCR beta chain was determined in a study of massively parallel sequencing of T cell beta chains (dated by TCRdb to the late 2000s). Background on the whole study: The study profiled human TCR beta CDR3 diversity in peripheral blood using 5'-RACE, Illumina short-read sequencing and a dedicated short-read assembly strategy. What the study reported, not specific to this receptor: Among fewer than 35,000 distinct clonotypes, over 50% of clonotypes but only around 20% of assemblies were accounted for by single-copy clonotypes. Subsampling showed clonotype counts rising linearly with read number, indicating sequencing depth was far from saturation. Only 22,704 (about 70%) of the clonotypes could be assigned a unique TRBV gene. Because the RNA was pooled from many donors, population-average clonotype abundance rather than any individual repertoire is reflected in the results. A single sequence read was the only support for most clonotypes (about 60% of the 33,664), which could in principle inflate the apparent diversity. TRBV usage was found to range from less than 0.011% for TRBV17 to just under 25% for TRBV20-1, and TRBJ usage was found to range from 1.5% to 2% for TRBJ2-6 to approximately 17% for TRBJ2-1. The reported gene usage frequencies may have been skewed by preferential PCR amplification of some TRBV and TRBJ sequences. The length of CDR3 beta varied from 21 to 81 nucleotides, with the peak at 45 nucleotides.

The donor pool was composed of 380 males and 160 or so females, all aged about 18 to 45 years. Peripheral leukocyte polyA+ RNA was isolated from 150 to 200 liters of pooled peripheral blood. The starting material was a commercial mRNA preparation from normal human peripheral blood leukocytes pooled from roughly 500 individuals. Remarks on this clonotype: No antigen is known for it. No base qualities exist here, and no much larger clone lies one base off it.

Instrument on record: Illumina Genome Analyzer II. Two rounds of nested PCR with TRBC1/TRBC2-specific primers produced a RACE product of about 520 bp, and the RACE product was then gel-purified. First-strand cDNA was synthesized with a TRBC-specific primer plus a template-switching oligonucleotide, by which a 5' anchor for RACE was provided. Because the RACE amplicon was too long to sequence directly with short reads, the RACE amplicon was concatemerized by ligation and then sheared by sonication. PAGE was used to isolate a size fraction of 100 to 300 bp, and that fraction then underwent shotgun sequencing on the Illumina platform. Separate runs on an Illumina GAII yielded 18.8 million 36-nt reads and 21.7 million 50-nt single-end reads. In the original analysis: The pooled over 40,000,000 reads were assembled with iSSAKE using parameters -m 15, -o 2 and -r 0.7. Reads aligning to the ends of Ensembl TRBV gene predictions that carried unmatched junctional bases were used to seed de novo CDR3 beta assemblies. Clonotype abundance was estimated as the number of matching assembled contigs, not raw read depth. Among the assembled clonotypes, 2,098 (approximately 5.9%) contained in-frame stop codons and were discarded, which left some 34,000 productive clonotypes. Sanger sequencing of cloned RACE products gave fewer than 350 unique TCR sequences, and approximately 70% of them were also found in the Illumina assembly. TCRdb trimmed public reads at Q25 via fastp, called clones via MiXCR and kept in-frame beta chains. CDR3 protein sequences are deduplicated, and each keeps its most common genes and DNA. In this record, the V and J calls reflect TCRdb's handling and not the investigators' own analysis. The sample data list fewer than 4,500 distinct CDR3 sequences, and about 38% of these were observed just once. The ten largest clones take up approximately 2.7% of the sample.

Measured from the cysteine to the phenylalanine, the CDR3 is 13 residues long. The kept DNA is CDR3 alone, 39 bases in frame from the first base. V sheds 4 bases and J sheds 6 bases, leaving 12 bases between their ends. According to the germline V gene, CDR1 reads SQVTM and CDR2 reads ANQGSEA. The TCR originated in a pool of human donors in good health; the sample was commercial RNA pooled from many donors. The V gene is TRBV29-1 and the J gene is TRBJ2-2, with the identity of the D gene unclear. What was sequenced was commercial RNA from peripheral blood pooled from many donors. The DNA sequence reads TGCAGCGTTGTATCCAGTTACCCCGGGGAGCTGTTTTTT. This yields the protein CSVVSSYPGELFF.